This T cell receptor beta chain was obtained from a study of early T cells in non-severe SARS-CoV-2 infection. Study-level information: Sequencing targeted bulk RNA from unsorted whole blood, leaving chains unpaired. Notes on the study in general: VDJdb matching skewed toward anti-spike CD8 responses, missing private and CD4 specificities.

Trimming took off 3 bases at V and 0 bases at J, with 12 bases between the two ends. Germline V gene sequence: CDR1 KGHSH, CDR2 LQKENI. This CDR3 has 15 residues. Individual cDNA molecules received unique molecular identifiers during library preparation. TCRdb reprocessed the 5' RACE reads with MiXCR, giving one entry per CDR3 protein. This table holds roughly 48,000 distinct CDR3 sequences, roughly 4.5% found once. With respect to this clonotype: Its matching antigen is unknown.

The specimen sequenced was whole blood. This sequence was found in an adult who was a healthcare worker with PCR-confirmed SARS-CoV-2 infection or an uninfected control (not recorded which). J is TRBJ2-7 and V is TRBV18; weak D call: TRBD2 (6 bases). CDR3 in amino acids: CASSPAGRSSYEQYF. CDR3 bases: TGTGCCAGCTCACCGGCGGGGAGAAGCTCCTACGAGCAGTACTTC. The full variable domain, completed using reference TRBV18 and TRBJ2-7, is NAGVMQNPRHLVRRRGQEARLRCSPMKGHSHVYWYRQLPEEGLKFMVYLQKENIIDESGMPKERFSAEFPKEGPSILRIQQVVRGDSAAYFCASSPAGRSSYEQYFGPGTRLTVT.